Shown below are 32 T cell receptor beta chains from a single sample sequenced in a study of neoadjuvant nivolumab and ipilimumab in lung cancer. Assay used: immunoSEQ multiplex PCR; TCRdb lists only in-frame clones, some missing. The sample carries some 50,000 clones, approximately 90% recorded once. The sample consisted of blood, taken before neoadjuvant nivolumab, alone or with ipilimumab. The source of these receptors is an adult with non-small cell lung cancer. Some clones in this sample may be carry-over from other donors' samples.

The chain has TRBV29-1 and TRBJ1-2; D is possibly TRBD1 (6 bases). Germline V lookup: CDR1 SQVTM, CDR2 ANQGSEA. V was trimmed by 7 bases and J by 2 bases, leaving 14 bases between them. The CDR3 length is 13 residues. CDR3 in amino acids: CSARRGRNYGYTF. CDR3 sequence (DNA): TGCAGCGCCCGACGGGGGCGAAACTATGGCTACACCTTC.

A single count supports this clone. The gene calls are TRBV5-1 and TRBJ2-7; 11 bases are a match to TRBD2. CDR1 SGHRS and CDR2 YFSETQ come from the germline V gene. V lost 4 bases, J lost 3 bases, and 9 bases stayed unmatched. The CDR3 contains 16 residues. CDR3 DNA sequence: TGCGCCAGCAGCGCAAAACTAGCGGGAGTTAACTACGAGCAGTACTTC. Its protein is CASSAKLAGVNYEQYF.

The chain employs TRBV19 and TRBJ2-7, with D tentatively TRBD2 (6 bases). The CDR3 contains 12 residues. Trimming cost V 8 bases and J 3 bases, with 11 bases left between them. CDR1 and CDR2 from the germline V gene are LNHDA and SQIVND (reference sequence). CDR3 DNA sequence: TGTGCCAGTGGGGACTCCCTCTACGAGCAGTACTTC. Its translation is CASGDSLYEQYF.

The chain has TRBV29-1 and TRBJ2-1, with D perhaps assigned TRBD1 or TRBD2 (5 bases each). V was shortened by 5 bases and J by 5 bases, with 13 bases between the two germline ends. This CDR3 spans 13 amino acids. The germline gives CDR1 SQVTM, CDR2 ANQGSEA. CDR3 in amino acids: CSVWSQGHNEQFF. DNA for the CDR3: TGCAGCGTTTGGAGTCAGGGACACAATGAGCAGTTCTTC.

V usage is TRBV5-1 and J usage is TRBJ2-5; TRBD2 agrees at 14 bases. The length of the CDR3 is 16 residues. V trimming: 4 bases; J trimming: 5 bases; junction bases outside the gene matches: 7. Per germline, CDR1 SGHRS and CDR2 YFSETQ. CDR3 amino acids: CASSPGTSGSRETQYF. The CDR3 DNA sequence: TGCGCCAGCAGCCCGGGGACTAGCGGGAGCCGGGAGACCCAGTACTTC.

The chain is built from TRBV18 and TRBJ1-2; 10 bases align to TRBD1. This CDR3 is 14 amino acids long. Germline lookup yields CDR1 KGHSH and CDR2 LQKENI. V lost 6 bases and J lost 8; bases outside the gene matches: 9. The DNA for the CDR3 is TGTGCCAGCTCTCACGGGACAGGGGAGTTGGGCTACACCTTC. It specifies CASSHGTGELGYTF.

This chain connects TRBV7-8 to TRBJ2-7; 10 nucleotides match TRBD1. CDR1 is SGHVS, CDR2 FQNEAQ, per germline. Losses at the gene ends were 6 bases for V and 5 bases for J; bases not matched to a gene: 7. This CDR3 spans 14 amino acids. CDR3 loop: CASRTGTGANEQYF. In DNA form, the CDR3 reads TGTGCCAGCAGGACCGGGACAGGGGCGAACGAGCAGTACTTC.

J is TRBJ2-7 and V is TRBV6-5; 10 bases line up with TRBD2. The CDR3 is 15 residues long. Germline CDR1 reads MNHEY; CDR2 reads SVGAGI. V dropped 0 bases and J dropped 3; count of bases not matched to a gene: 2. The CDR3 loop is CASSYSASGSYEQYF. DNA of the CDR3: TGTGCCAGCAGTTACTCTGCTAGCGGGAGCTACGAGCAGTACTTC.

V usage is TRBV18 and J usage is TRBJ2-5; D not resolved. The CDR3 has 14 residues. From germline, CDR1 is KGHSH and CDR2 LQKENI. Trimming cost V 1 base and J 4 bases, with 10 bases left between them. In DNA form, the CDR3 reads TGTGCCAGCTCACCACAGCCATCCGGAGAGACCCAGTACTTC. Residues: CASSPQPSGETQYF.

The chain joins TRBV11-2 to TRBJ2-1, with no clear D. Trimming left V 4 bases short and J 5 bases short, with 9 bases between. This CDR3 contains 13 residues. Germline V lookup: CDR1 SGHAT, CDR2 FQNNGV. The CDR3 region has the DNA TGTGCCAGCAGCTACCAGAGAAACAATGAGCAGTTCTTC. Amino acids: CASSYQRNNEQFF.

In DNA, the CDR3 is TGCGCCAGCAGCTCCGGGGGTCTCCGGGGCGAGCAGTACTTC. The encoded protein is CASSSGGLRGEQYF. The V call is TRBV5-1, the J call TRBJ2-7; D perhaps matches TRBD2 (6 bases). The V gene lost 3 bases and the J gene lost 6 bases, with 16 bases spanning the gap. Germline V gene sequence: CDR1 SGHRS, CDR2 YFSETQ. This CDR3 is 14 amino acids long.

This chain joins TRBV14 and TRBJ2-2; weak D call: TRBD1 (5 bases). The CDR3 length is 16 residues. Trimming removed 3 bases from V and 3 bases from J, with 14 bases in between. Germline V lookup: CDR1 SGHDN, CDR2 FVKESK. CDR3 sequence reads: CASSHLRALDTGELFF. The CDR3 DNA sequence: TGTGCCAGCAGCCACCTCAGGGCACTCGACACCGGGGAGCTGTTTTTT. The whole variable domain, remainder taken from reference TRBV14 and TRBJ2-2, is EAGVTQFPSHSVIEKGQTVTLRCDPISGHDNLYWYRRVMGKEIKFLLHFVKESKQDESGMPNNRFLAERTGGTYSTLKVQPAELEDSGVYFCASSHLRALDTGELFFGEGSRLTVL.

The chain couples TRBV5-1 to TRBJ2-3, with D possibly being TRBD1 (6 bases). V lost 7 bases, J lost 0 bases, and 15 bases lay in between. Germline V gene lookup returns CDR1 SGHRS and CDR2 YFSETQ. The CDR3 sequence is 15 residues long. The CDR3 protein is CASGAGVASTDTQYF. As DNA, the CDR3 is TGCGCCAGCGGTGCAGGGGTAGCTAGCACAGATACGCAGTATTTT.

CDR3 protein: CASSPTGLGYNEQFF. CDR3 coding DNA: TGTGCCAGCAGCCCCACGGGACTAGGATACAATGAGCAGTTCTTC. J is TRBJ2-1 and V is TRBV7-2, with TRBD2 matching over 8 bases. CDR1 and CDR2 from the germline V gene are SGHTA and FQGNSA. This CDR3 contains 15 residues. The J segment lost 4 bases and the V segment lost 5 bases, leaving 7 bases of the junction unmatched. Looking up the rest from reference TRBV7-2 and TRBJ2-1 gives the full variable domain: GAGVSQSPSNKVTEKGKDVELRCDPISGHTALYWYRQSLGQGLEFLIYFQGNSAPDKSGLPSDRFSAERTGGSVSTLTIQRTQQEDSAVYLCASSPTGLGYNEQFFGPGTRLTVL.

The chain combines TRBV12-5 with TRBJ2-1; TRBD2 matches at 12 bases. The CDR3 covers 16 residues. V lost 6 bases to trimming and J lost 8 bases; unmatched junction nucleotides: 11. The germline V gene has CDR1 LGHNT and CDR2 FRNRAP. CDR3 in DNA: TGTGCTAGTGGCCCCCGGACTAGCGGGAATAGGGATGAGCAGTTCTTC. It yields the protein CASGPRTSGNRDEQFF.

CDR3 coding DNA: TGTGCCAGCAGCTCCGGTGGGGGTGCCCAGTACTTC. This encodes CASSSGGGAQYF. V gene TRBV7-3 combines with J gene TRBJ2-5; D is tentatively TRBD1 or TRBD2 (5 bases each). Germline V gene data show CDR1 as SGHTA and CDR2 as FQGTGA. This CDR3 is 12 amino acids long. V shed 4 bases and J shed 9 bases, with 12 bases lying between them.

The chain recombines TRBV29-1 with TRBJ2-1; D may be TRBD1 (6 bases). Looked up from germline, CDR1 is SQVTM and CDR2 is ANQGSEA. The length of the CDR3 is 12 residues. Trimming took 4 bases from V and 8 from J, leaving 12 bases between them. CDR3 nucleotide sequence: TGCAGCGTTGGGGCACAGGGCTATGAGCAGTTCTTC. Encoded protein: CSVGAQGYEQFF.

The chain employs TRBV9 and TRBJ2-7, with D hard to call. Looked up from germline, CDR1 is SGDLS and CDR2 is YYNGEE. This CDR3 is 13 amino acids long. Trimming shortened V by 0 bases and J by 0 bases, and 4 bases separated the two germline ends. DNA of the CDR3: TGTGCCAGCAGCGTAGACAGCTCCTACGAGCAGTACTTC. Its translation: CASSVDSSYEQYF.

The rearrangement uses TRBV30 and TRBJ2-3; D is unresolved. The CDR3 consists of 13 residues. CDR1 GTSNPN and CDR2 SVGIG come from the germline V gene (reference sequence). V was clipped by 5 bases and J by 4 bases, with 13 bases between them. The CDR3 protein is CAWGEPAADTQYF. CDR3 sequence (DNA): TGTGCCTGGGGCGAGCCGGCTGCAGATACGCAGTATTTT.

The chain couples TRBV9 to TRBJ1-1; no reliable D call. Per germline, CDR1 SGDLS and CDR2 YYNGEE. V was shortened by 3 bases and J by 4 bases, with 13 bases between the two germline ends. There are 14 residues in the CDR3. The CDR3 sequence is CASSEQGIGTEAFF. The CDR3 coding sequence is TGTGCCAGCAGCGAGCAAGGGATCGGCACTGAAGCTTTCTTT.

The rearrangement links TRBV18 to TRBJ2-5; 7 bases fit TRBD1. V gave up 4 bases and J gave up 2 bases; unmatched junction bases: 1. Germline CDR1 reads KGHSH; CDR2 reads LQKENI. This CDR3 region has 13 residues. CDR3 coding DNA: TGTGCCAGCTCACGGGACAGTCAAGAGACCCAGTACTTC. Its protein product is CASSRDSQETQYF.

V and J are TRBV6-1 and TRBJ1-2, with TRBD1 as a possible D gene (5 bases). Germline CDR1 MNHNS, CDR2 SASEGT. Trimming pared 4 bases from V and 4 bases from J, leaving 16 bases between. The CDR3 loop spans 15 amino acids. The CDR3 DNA reads TGTGCCAGCAGTGGCCTTTCCGGGACGGCCTATGGCTACACCTTC. Translation gives CASSGLSGTAYGYTF.

Only a few counts were recorded for this clone. J is TRBJ1-2 and V is TRBV5-1; D possibly corresponds to TRBD1 (5 bases). The CDR3 sequence is 14 residues long. The V gene's germline CDR1 is SGHRS and CDR2 YFSETQ. With 5 bases removed from V and 4 bases from J, the gap between germline ends came to 15 bases. The CDR3 DNA reads TGCGCCAGCAGTTCGGAGGGGACGGTCTATGGCTACACCTTC. Protein product: CASSSEGTVYGYTF.

V is TRBV5-1 and J is TRBJ2-1, with D unclear. Trimming cost V 0 bases and J 3 bases, with 1 base left between them. The CDR3 spans 12 residues. Looked up from germline, CDR1 is SGHRS and CDR2 is YFSETQ. CDR3 region: CASSLVYNEQFF. The CDR3 coding sequence is TGCGCCAGCAGCTTGGTCTACAATGAGCAGTTCTTC.

V gene TRBV6-1 combines with J gene TRBJ2-3; D might be TRBD1 or TRBD2, each matching 5 bases. Germline V lookup: CDR1 MNHNS, CDR2 SASEGT. This CDR3 spans 14 amino acids. The V end was cut by 1 base, the J end by 6 bases, with 11 bases between. The CDR3 nucleotides read TGTGCCAGCAGTGAAGGGCAGGGACGCGATACGCAGTATTTT. Translation gives CASSEGQGRDTQYF.

The V call is TRBV7-2, the J call TRBJ2-3, with TRBD2 identical over 10 bases. Trimming at V came to 4 bases and at J to 6 bases, leaving 13 bases not matched to a gene. In germline, CDR1 is SGHTA, CDR2 FQGNSA. The CDR3 is 17 residues long. The CDR3 DNA follows: TGTGCCAGCAGCTCTCTGAGCGGGAGGGCTTGGAAGGATACGCAGTATTTT. It encodes CASSSLSGRAWKDTQYF. Looking up the rest from reference TRBV7-2 and TRBJ2-3 gives the full variable domain: GAGVSQSPSNKVTEKGKDVELRCDPISGHTALYWYRQSLGQGLEFLIYFQGNSAPDKSGLPSDRFSAERTGGSVSTLTIQRTQQEDSAVYLCASSSLSGRAWKDTQYFGPGTRLTVL.

The chain joins TRBV6-5 to TRBJ2-7; a weak D match, TRBD1 (6 bases). Germline V lookup: CDR1 MNHEY, CDR2 SVGAGI. V was clipped by 4 bases and J by 3 bases, with 13 bases between them. The CDR3 consists of 14 residues. The CDR3 sequence: CASSSLTGIYEQYF. Written as DNA, the CDR3 is TGTGCCAGCAGTTCCCTGACAGGCATCTACGAGCAGTACTTC.

J is TRBJ1-1 and V is TRBV27; D unresolved. V was cut by 5 bases and J by 6 bases, with 16 bases left in between. The CDR3 extends over 14 amino acids. From germline, CDR1 is MNHEY and CDR2 SMNVEV (reference sequence). CDR3 residues: CASSPSSLRAEAFF. CDR3 DNA sequence: TGTGCCAGCAGTCCCTCTTCTTTAAGGGCTGAAGCTTTCTTT.

J is TRBJ1-4 and V is TRBV18; D unclear. Per the germline V gene, CDR1 is KGHSH and CDR2 is LQKENI. V shed 3 bases and J shed 4 bases, with 9 bases lying between them. The CDR3 has 14 residues. CDR3 DNA: TGTGCCAGCTCACCCCCGTCCGTTAATGAAAAACTGTTTTTT. Amino acid sequence: CASSPPSVNEKLFF.

This chain connects TRBV6-6 to TRBJ2-2; D unclear. CDR1 MNHNY and CDR2 SVGAGI come from the germline V gene (reference sequence). V was cut by 2 bases and J by 5 bases, with 9 bases left in between. CDR3 size: 14 residues. The CDR3 DNA reads as TGTGCCAGCAGTTACCCTCGTTCTACCGGGGAGCTGTTTTTT. It specifies CASSYPRSTGELFF.

This sequence joins TRBV9 and TRBJ1-2; no clear D. The CDR3 is 15 amino acids. Germline CDR1 SGDLS, CDR2 YYNGEE. Between the trimmed V and J ends, which lost 0 bases and 4 bases, there was a span of 13 bases. For the CDR3, the DNA is TGTGCCAGCAGCGTAGCTACAGTGCCCCTCTATGGCTACACCTTC. Protein: CASSVATVPLYGYTF.

V gene TRBV18 combines with J gene TRBJ1-1; the D gene is possibly TRBD1 (5 bases). The CDR3 runs to 15 residues. Germline V gene lookup returns CDR1 KGHSH and CDR2 LQKENI. V gave up 4 bases and J gave up 4 bases, with 16 bases separating them. CDR3 DNA: TGTGCCAGCTCACTACCTCCAGGGCACGGCACTGAAGCTTTCTTT. Translating it yields CASSLPPGHGTEAFF.